This T cell receptor beta chain was obtained from a study of T-cell memory formation after mild COVID-19 (dated by TCRdb to the early 2020s). Background for the entire study: TCR sequence clusters from the two donors were largely donor specific. Longitudinal TCRalpha and TCRbeta repertoire sequencing tracked T-cell clones expanding and contracting after mild COVID-19 in a couple of donors. Two young, previously healthy adult volunteers, one female and one male, were included in the cohort. What the study reported, not specific to this receptor: Some responding clones were detected in pre-infection memory, suggesting pre-existing cross-reactive memory T cells joined the SARS-CoV-2 response. SARS-CoV-2 specificity of the second-wave clones peaking on day 37 was not confirmed. Balanced CD4/CD8 phenotypes were observed for clones contracting from day 15 to 85, whereas a bias towards CD4+ was observed for a second wave of clones expanding from day 15 to 37. Contracting CD4+ clones were found mainly in CM and EM memory subsets, while CD8+ clones were enriched in EMRA. Only two mild cases were covered in the study, and larger cohorts including severe cases with pre-infection samples were considered necessary.

Sequencing relied on an Illumina NovaSeq 6000. TCRalpha and TCRbeta cDNA libraries were built by 5'RACE with constant-segment primers, adding sample barcodes and unique molecular identifiers. RNA was extracted from every sample with Trizol reagent. Amplification of the libraries took two PCR steps, and the second step added a second sample barcode plus Illumina TruSeq adapters. Sequencing of the libraries was done on an Illumina NovaSeq, producing 2 x 150 bp paired-end reads. The authors processed their data as follows. Demultiplexing of reads and collapsing into UMI-guided consensus sequences were performed with migec v1.2.7. Using mixcr v2.1.11, UMI consensuses were aligned to TRA and TRB V and J templates and then assembled into clonotypes. A clonotype was counted as expanded or contracted only if both edgeR and NoisET called the change significant, with noise models trained on biological replicates. edgeR calls used a false discovery rate-adjusted p below 0.01 and a log2 fold-change threshold of 1. As an exploratory analysis of dynamics, max-normalized trajectories of the 1000 most abundant clonotypes were examined by PCA with hierarchical clustering. Each responding clone was given a CD4 or CD8 phenotype based on the CD4+ and CD8+ repertoires, which had been sequenced separately. TCRdb's own reprocessing of the public reads used fastp at Q25 and MiXCR and kept productive beta chains. Identical CDR3 protein sequences are pooled into one entry, listed with their most common genes and DNA. TCRdb, rather than the study authors, made the V and J calls. Here the sample has about 430,000 distinct CDR3 sequences; approximately 25% occur a single time. Jointly, the top ten make up around 9.5% of the sample.

This clonotype was observed a few times. The antigen this receptor binds is unknown. No much larger clone is present one base from it, and per-base qualities are unavailable. Measured from the cysteine to the phenylalanine, the CDR3 is 16 residues long. CDR3 DNA is the only sequence kept; it has 48 bases, read in frame from the first base. V has 5 bases trimmed and J has 8 bases trimmed; junction bases matching no gene number 9. Ficoll-Paque density gradient centrifugation was the method used to isolate PBMCs. In this chain, TRBV12-3 or TRBV12-4 is recombined with TRBJ2-1, and 13 junction bases match TRBD2. What was sequenced was PBMCs or a T cell subset sorted from them (not recorded which). The origin of this receptor is an adult woman who had mild COVID-19 (a few samples of this study predate the infection). The sample titles of this study are shuffled in the database, so cell type and time point are left out; the donor was told from shared clones. CDR3 protein: CASSGIGTSGTHEQFF. In nucleotide form, the sequence is TGTGCCAGCAGTGGAATCGGGACTAGCGGGACGCATGAGCAGTTCTTC.